A single sample gave rise to the 26 T cell receptor beta chains below, sequenced in a study of CD8 T cells in Susac syndrome. The authors reverse transcribed roughly 0.5 to 1 ug RNA with random hexamers. Each CDR3 protein is one row after TCRdb ran MiXCR on the immunoSEQ multiplex PCR reads. The table lists about 180,000 distinct CDR3 sequences, 90% to 97% of them singletons. The sample was CD4+ T cells from PBMCs. The source is a human donor with Susac syndrome.

The chain combines TRBV7-2 with TRBJ2-1; a possible D gene is TRBD1 (6 bases). Trimming stripped 0 bases from V and 16 bases from J, with 16 bases between. The V gene's germline CDR1 is SGHTA and CDR2 FQGNSA. This CDR3 is 13 amino acids long. The CDR3 nucleotides are TGTGCCAGCAGCTTAGCGGTCAGGGGAAGGCACTTCTTC. Amino acid sequence: CASSLAVRGRHFF.

The chain couples TRBV25-1 to TRBJ2-5, with D possibly called TRBD1 or TRBD2 (5 bases each). The germline V gene has CDR1 MGHDK and CDR2 SYGVNS. This CDR3 contains 15 residues. V dropped 0 bases and J dropped 5 bases, with 13 bases sitting between them. CDR3 region: CASSEYEGRGETQYF. In DNA, the CDR3 is TGTGCCAGCAGTGAATATGAGGGGAGAGGGGAGACCCAGTACTTC.

This chain uses TRBV10-3 with TRBJ2-5; D is possibly TRBD1 or TRBD2 (5 bases each). Trimming removed 2 bases from V and 4 bases from J, with 20 bases in between. CDR3 length: 17 amino acids. Germline V CDR1 and CDR2: ENHRY, SYGVKD. The CDR3 DNA reads TGTGCCATCAGTGAGCCCACGGTCCAGGGCCGGGGAGAGACCCAGTACTTC. The encoded protein is CAISEPTVQGRGETQYF.

The J gene is TRBJ2-5, the V gene TRBV29-1, with TRBD1 as a possible D gene (5 bases). Germline CDR1 reads SQVTM; CDR2 reads ANQGSEA. This CDR3 is built from 12 residues. Trimming removed 6 bases from V and 2 bases from J, with 10 bases in between. CDR3 sequence (DNA): TGCAGCGTAGGACAATTACAAGAGACCCAGTACTTC. It specifies CSVGQLQETQYF.

This clonotype was observed a single time. This chain joins TRBV28 and TRBJ2-1; D is possibly TRBD2 (7 bases). Germline V gene data show CDR1 as MDHEN and CDR2 as SYDVKM. V lost 5 bases, J lost 8 bases, and 19 bases lay in between. CDR3 length: 15 residues. CDR3 sequence: CASSPRVGGGHEQFF. CDR3 bases: TGTGCCAGCAGTCCCCGGGTGGGCGGGGGCCATGAGCAGTTCTTC.

The V gene is TRBV7-2, the J gene TRBJ1-2; D is uncertain. Trimming stripped 5 bases from V and 8 bases from J, with 18 bases between. The CDR3 extends over 14 amino acids. CDR1 and CDR2 (germline): SGHTA, FQGNSA. The CDR3, as DNA: TGTGCCAGCAGCACCCGGGTAGGGTTCGTCGGCTACACCTTC. Protein product: CASSTRVGFVGYTF.

V usage is TRBV10-3 and J usage is TRBJ2-3; the D is unclear. The CDR3 covers 13 residues. V was shortened by 4 bases and J by 5 bases, with 10 bases between the two germline ends. Germline V gene data show CDR1 as ENHRY and CDR2 as SYGVKD. The CDR3 spells CAISVSSGDTQYF. The CDR3 coding sequence is TGTGCCATCAGTGTCTCGAGTGGAGATACGCAGTATTTT.

V is TRBV4-3 and J is TRBJ1-1; D uncertain. Trimming pared 4 bases from V and 7 bases from J, leaving 13 bases between. The CDR3 consists of 13 residues. CDR1 is LGHNA and CDR2 is YSLEER in the germline V gene. The chain's CDR3 is CASSRIVGYEAFF. The CDR3 DNA sequence: TGCGCCAGCAGCCGCATTGTGGGGTATGAAGCTTTCTTT.

The chain combines TRBV20-1 with TRBJ2-2, with D tentatively TRBD2 (5 bases). The CDR3 is made up of 15 amino acids. The V end was cut by 3 bases, the J end by 8 bases, with 19 bases between. The germline V gene has CDR1 DFQATT and CDR2 SNEGSKA (reference sequence). In DNA, the CDR3 is TGCAGTGCTAGTCCCGGGAAACACGTCCTTGGGGAGCTGTTTTTT. Translation gives CSASPGKHVLGELFF.

The V and J genes are TRBV24-1 and TRBJ2-7; D possibly corresponds to TRBD2 (5 bases). CDR1 KGHDR and CDR2 SFDVKD come from the germline V gene. V was trimmed by 0 bases and J by 2 bases, leaving 7 bases between them. This CDR3 spans 14 amino acids. The CDR3 DNA reads TGTGCCACCAGTGATTTGGAGGGAACCTACGAGCAGTACGTC. Its translation: CATSDLEGTYEQYV.

V gene TRBV12-3 or TRBV12-4 combines with J gene TRBJ1-1; 9 bases are shared with TRBD1. J gave up 3 bases and V 6 bases, and 5 bases lay outside the gene matches. There are 14 residues in the CDR3. CDR3 protein: CASRSDRGYTEAFF. The CDR3, as DNA: TGTGCCAGCAGGTCTGACAGGGGGTACACTGAAGCTTTCTTT.

This clonotype was found once. The chain carries TRBV5-1 and TRBJ2-7; tentatively, D is TRBD1 (6 bases). The length of the CDR3 is 17 residues. Germline loops: CDR1 SGHRS, CDR2 YFSETQ. The V gene lost 0 bases and the J gene lost 4 bases, with 20 bases spanning the gap. CDR3 sequence reads: CASSLVGSGTYGYEQYV. The CDR3 nucleotides read TGCGCCAGCAGCTTGGTCGGTTCCGGGACATATGGTTACGAGCAGTACGTC.

This rearrangement joins TRBV20-1 to TRBJ2-7; 8 bases agree with TRBD2. This CDR3 is built from 15 residues. Germline CDR1 DFQATT, CDR2 SNEGSKA (reference sequence). V was pared by 0 bases and J by 3 bases, with 7 bases of the junction left unmatched. Here the CDR3 DNA reads TGCAGTGCTAGAGATACGGGACTAGGACTCTACGAGCAGTACTTC. It is translated as CSARDTGLGLYEQYF.

The rearrangement links TRBV28 to TRBJ2-6; D might be TRBD1 (5 bases). V dropped 2 bases and J dropped 2 bases, with 7 bases sitting between them. CDR3 size: 15 residues. Germline V gives CDR1 MDHEN, CDR2 SYDVKM. The CDR3 bases are TGTGCCAGCAGTTTAGAAGGGGCTGGGGCCAACGTCCTGACTTTC. Protein sequence: CASSLEGAGANVLTF.

This chain uses TRBV5-1 with TRBJ1-1; D remains ambiguous. The germline V gene encodes CDR1 SGHRS and CDR2 YFSETQ. The CDR3 length is 15 residues. V was trimmed by 0 bases and J by 3 bases, leaving 12 bases between them. The CDR3 region has the DNA TGCGCCAGCAGCTTGGATGGAAGGGCGGACACTGAAGCTTTCTTT. Residues: CASSLDGRADTEAFF. The full variable domain, in which reference TRBV5-1 and TRBJ1-1 provide the parts outside the CDR3, is KAGVTQTPRYLIKTRGQQVTLSCSPISGHRSVSWYQQTPGQGLQFLFEYFSETQRNKGNFPGRFSGRQFSNSRSEMNVSTLELGDSALYLCASSLDGRADTEAFFGQGTRLTVV.

This clonotype was counted once. The rearrangement links TRBV6-6 to TRBJ2-1; TRBD2 agrees at 8 bases. The germline V gene encodes CDR1 MNHNY and CDR2 SVGAGI (reference sequence). After removal of 6 bases from V and 5 bases from J, the junction contained 12 bases not matched to a gene. The CDR3 consists of 16 residues. The CDR3 sequence is CASRNYGTRGDNEQFF. The CDR3 DNA reads TGTGCCAGCAGAAATTACGGGACTAGGGGTGACAATGAGCAGTTCTTC.

The genes are TRBV29-1 and TRBJ2-4, with 8 bases lining up with TRBD1. Germline CDR1 and CDR2: SQVTM and ANQGSEA. The trim removed 4 bases at V and 9 bases at J, leaving 8 bases unmatched. The CDR3 consists of 13 residues. The CDR3 DNA is TGCAGCGTTGGTGACAGGGGTGTGGGCATTCAGTACTTC. Protein sequence: CSVGDRGVGIQYF.

The chain carries TRBV4-2 and TRBJ2-7; D is possibly TRBD2 (5 bases). The CDR3 contains 15 residues. Germline V gene sequence: CDR1 LGHNA, CDR2 YNFKEQ. V lost 0 bases and J 5 bases, leaving 14 bases between the germline ends. The CDR3, as DNA: TGTGCCAGCAGCCAAGATCTCGGGATTGGGAACGAGCAGTACTTC. It encodes CASSQDLGIGNEQYF.

The chain has TRBV13 and TRBJ2-7; D might be TRBD2 (5 bases). The CDR3 is 14 amino acids. V was pared by 4 bases and J by 3 bases, with 13 bases between. Per germline, CDR1 PRHDT and CDR2 FYEKMQ (reference sequence). The CDR3 spells CASSSEGAHYEQYF. DNA of the CDR3: TGTGCCAGCAGCTCAGAGGGAGCCCACTACGAGCAGTACTTC.

The chain links TRBV4-3 to TRBJ2-2, with 7 nucleotides matching TRBD1. The CDR3 runs to 13 residues. With V trimmed by 2 bases and J by 7 bases, 1 base remained unmatched. The germline V gene encodes CDR1 LGHNA and CDR2 YSLEER. For the CDR3, the DNA is TGCGCCAGCAGCCAACAGGGGGACGGGGAGCTGTTTTTT. This sequence encodes CASSQQGDGELFF.

The V call is TRBV28, the J call TRBJ1-5; D is perhaps TRBD1 (5 bases). Germline CDR1 and CDR2: MDHEN and SYDVKM. The CDR3 runs to 14 residues. The V end lost 3 bases, the J end lost 7 bases, and 13 bases lay between the germline ends. CDR3 DNA: TGTGCCAGCAGTTTTGAGCAGGGAGTCCAGCCCCAGCATTTT. It specifies CASSFEQGVQPQHF.

The chain links TRBV3-1 to TRBJ2-7; 11 bases match TRBD2. Germline V CDR1 and CDR2: LGHDT, YNNKEL (reference sequence). The CDR3 runs 15 residues. The trim removed 0 bases at V and 4 bases at J, leaving 2 bases unmatched. CDR3 sequence reads: CASSQDSGRAYEQYF. The CDR3 DNA follows: TGTGCCAGCAGCCAAGATAGCGGGAGGGCGTACGAGCAGTACTTC.

CDR3 in DNA: TGCAGCGTTGAATACAGCATGAACACTGAAGCTTTCTTT. This sequence encodes CSVEYSMNTEAFF. The chain couples TRBV29-1 to TRBJ1-1; D uncertain. The CDR3 runs to 13 residues. Germline V gives CDR1 SQVTM, CDR2 ANQGSEA. V was pared by 2 bases and J by 0 bases, with 7 bases between.

Written as DNA, the CDR3 is TGTGCCAGTATTAGAGGGGAAGGCACCGGGGAGCTGTTTTTT. Translated: CASIRGEGTGELFF. The chain carries TRBV19 and TRBJ2-2; D possibly uses TRBD1 or TRBD2 (5 bases each). CDR3 size: 14 residues. Germline assignment: CDR1 LNHDA and CDR2 SQIVND (reference sequence). Trimming took 7 bases from V and 4 from J, leaving 13 bases between them. The full variable domain, completed using reference TRBV19 and TRBJ2-2, is DGGITQSPKYLFRKEGQNVTLSCEQNLNHDAMYWYRQDPGQGLRLIYYSQIVNDFQKGDIAEGYSVSREKKESFPLTVTSAQKNPTAFYLCASIRGEGTGELFFGEGSRLTVL.

This chain links TRBV23-1 with TRBJ2-7; a possible D gene is TRBD2 (5 bases). TRBV23-1 belongs to the ORF category, with a function that is uncertain. Trimming stripped 4 bases from V and 2 bases from J, with 15 bases between. The CDR3 consists of 15 residues. The CDR3 DNA follows: TGCGCCAGCAGTCCAGTGCGGGTCGTCCCCTACGAGCAGTACTTC. As protein: CASSPVRVVPYEQYF.

The DNA of the CDR3 is TGTGCCAGCAGTTCCACCAGGGACGAGCAGTACTTC. Its translation: CASSSTRDEQYF. The rearrangement links TRBV28 to TRBJ2-7; maybe TRBD1 (5 bases). The germline V gene encodes CDR1 MDHEN and CDR2 SYDVKM. This CDR3 is 12 amino acids long. With 4 bases removed from V and 5 bases from J, the gap between germline ends came to 9 bases.